These T cell receptor beta chains were read from a single sample in a study of T cells in narcolepsy. Here immunoSEQ multiplex PCR was the method, and the copy in TCRdb shows in-frame clones only, minus some. The table has around 35,000 clones, roughly 80% seen once. What was sequenced was memory (CD45RA-) CD4+ T cells from blood. These receptors all stem from a human donor in good health. The CDR3 runs from the conserved cysteine through the conserved F or W. D genes are given only for firm matches. Size tells how often a clone was seen (once, few, many) or the class of an expanded clone, and some rows leave it out.

.	.	TRBV19	13	TRBJ1-1	CASSMGRSNEAFF	TGTGCCAGTAGTATGGGACGGTCCAATGAAGCTTTCTTT
.	TRBD1	TRBV2	16	TRBJ2-3	CASSKTGGKGENTQYF	TGTGCCAGCAGTAAGACAGGGGGCAAAGGAGAAAATACGCAGTATTTT
few	.	TRBV5-8	15	TRBJ1-2	CASSLRGSGDYGYTF	TGTGCCAGCAGCCTCAGGGGATCTGGGGACTATGGCTACACCTTC
once	TRBD2	TRBV18	18	TRBJ2-2	CASSPPGKLAGATGELFF	TGTGCCAGCTCACCACCGGGGAAGCTAGCGGGGGCGACCGGGGAGCTGTTTTTT
.	.	TRBV7-3	11	TRBJ1-1	CASSEDTEAFF	TGTGCCAGCAGTGAGGACACTGAAGCTTTCTTT
.	.	TRBV15	13	TRBJ2-7	CATSRDPGYEQYF	TGTGCCACCAGCAGAGATCCAGGCTACGAGCAGTACTTC
.	.	TRBV21-1	15	TRBJ2-7	CASSLPTTPSYEQYF	TGTGCCAGCAGCTTACCGACAACCCCCTCTTACGAGCAGTACTTC
.	.	TRBV6-4	14	TRBJ2-2	CASRGGGWHGELFF	TGTGCCAGCAGGGGGGGAGGTTGGCACGGGGAGCTGTTTTTT
.	.	TRBV7-9	14	TRBJ1-1	CASSLDRESTEAFF	TGTGCCAGCAGCTTAGACAGAGAGAGCACTGAAGCTTTCTTT
.	.	TRBV28	13	TRBJ2-7	CASKRTGSYEQYF	TGTGCCAGCAAAAGGACGGGGTCCTACGAGCAGTACTTC
.	.	TRBV7-9	11	TRBJ2-5	CALVVQETQYF	TGTGCCCTGGTGGTCCAAGAGACCCAGTACTTC
few	.	TRBV9	16	TRBJ2-3	CASSVAAGASTDTQYF	TGTGCCAGCAGCGTAGCGGCGGGGGCTAGCACAGATACGCAGTATTTT
few	.	TRBV7-6	15	TRBJ1-3	CASSLEGSSGNTIYF	TGTGCCAGCAGCTTAGAGGGGAGCTCTGGAAACACCATATATTTT
.	TRBD1	TRBV5-4	19	TRBJ1-1	CASNSPRSGTGGLKPEAFF	TGTGCCAGCAACTCCCCCCGCAGCGGGACAGGGGGATTAAAGCCTGAAGCTTTCTTT
.	.	TRBV14	15	TRBJ2-3	CASSQGIGGTDTQYF	TGTGCCAGCAGCCAAGGGATAGGGGGCACAGATACGCAGTATTTT
.	.	TRBV2	15	TRBJ1-6	CASSELGSYNSPLHF	TGTGCCAGCAGTGAACTCGGCTCCTATAATTCACCCCTCCACTTT
.	TRBD1	TRBV19	15	TRBJ1-1	CASSQGQLLNTEAFF	TGTGCCAGTAGCCAGGGACAGCTCCTAAACACTGAAGCTTTCTTT
.	.	TRBV9	13	TRBJ1-5	CASSVGGGQPQHF	TGTGCCAGCAGCGTAGGGGGAGGGCAGCCCCAGCATTTT
.	TRBD1	TRBV4-1	16	TRBJ1-2	CASSQGPSTGGDGYTF	TGCGCCAGCAGCCAAGGGCCCTCGACAGGGGGGGATGGCTACACCTTC
.	.	TRBV5-4	13	TRBJ2-5	CATSEPMRETQYF	TGTGCCACCTCTGAACCTATGAGGGAGACCCAGTACTTC
.	.	TRBV27	14	TRBJ1-2	CASSPASAVYGYTF	TGTGCCAGCAGTCCCGCATCAGCCGTATATGGCTACACCTTC
.	.	TRBV11-3	14	TRBJ1-3	CASSLESSGNTIYF	TGTGCCAGCAGCTTGGAGAGCTCTGGAAACACCATATATTTT
.	TRBD1	TRBV28	14	TRBJ2-7	CASSGQGESYEQYF	TGTGCCAGCAGTGGGCAGGGGGAGTCCTACGAGCAGTACTTC
.	TRBD2	TRBV27	19	TRBJ2-1	CASLSRLAGNLKIYNEQFF	TGTGCCAGCCTTTCACGGCTAGCGGGAAACCTTAAAATATACAATGAGCAGTTCTTC
.	.	TRBV11-2	17	TRBJ1-6	CASSLGGAGSYNSPLHF	TGTGCCAGCAGCTTAGGGGGGGCGGGCTCCTATAATTCACCCCTCCACTTT
.	.	TRBV2	15	TRBJ2-2	CASKEGTLNTGELFF	TGTGCCAGCAAGGAGGGAACATTAAACACCGGGGAGCTGTTTTTT
.	.	TRBV28	15	TRBJ2-7	CASSATGIRPYEQYF	TGTGCCAGCAGTGCCACAGGGATCCGTCCCTACGAGCAGTACTTC
.	.	TRBV27	14	TRBJ1-2	CASSLKGGNYGYTF	TGTGCCAGCAGTTTAAAGGGGGGGAACTATGGCTACACCTTC
.	.	TRBV6-1	14	TRBJ1-2	CASRMLQAPYGYTF	TGTGCCAGTCGGATGCTACAGGCGCCCTATGGCTACACCTTC
.	.	TRBV9	20	TRBJ2-6	CASSVNPSAWGNSGANVLTF	TGTGCCAGCAGCGTCAATCCCTCTGCGTGGGGCAACTCTGGGGCCAACGTCCTGACTTTC
.	TRBD1	TRBV2	14	TRBJ1-5	CASSVTGGPQPQHF	TGTGCCAGCAGTGTAACAGGGGGACCCCAGCCCCAGCATTTT